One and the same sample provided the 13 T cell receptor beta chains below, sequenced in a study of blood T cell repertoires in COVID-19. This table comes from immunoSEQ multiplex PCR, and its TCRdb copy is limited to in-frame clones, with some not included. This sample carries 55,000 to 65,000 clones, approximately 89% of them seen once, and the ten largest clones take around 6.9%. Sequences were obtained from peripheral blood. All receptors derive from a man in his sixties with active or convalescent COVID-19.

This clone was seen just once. This chain's CDR3 is CASTPGQGFHTEAFF. DNA for the CDR3: TGTGCCAGTACTCCGGGACAGGGTTTCCACACTGAAGCTTTCTTT. The J gene is TRBJ1-1, the V gene TRBV19; 9 positions match TRBD1. Germline CDR1 reads LNHDA; CDR2 reads SQIVND (reference sequence). The CDR3 contains 15 residues. Trimming removed 7 bases from V and 3 bases from J; junction bases left unmatched: 9.

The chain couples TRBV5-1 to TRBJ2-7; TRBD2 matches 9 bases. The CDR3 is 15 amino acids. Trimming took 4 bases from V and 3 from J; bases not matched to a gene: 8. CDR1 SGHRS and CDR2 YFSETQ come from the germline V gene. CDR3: CASSLTLAGNYEQYF. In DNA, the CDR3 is TGCGCCAGCAGCCTGACCCTAGCGGGAAACTACGAGCAGTACTTC.

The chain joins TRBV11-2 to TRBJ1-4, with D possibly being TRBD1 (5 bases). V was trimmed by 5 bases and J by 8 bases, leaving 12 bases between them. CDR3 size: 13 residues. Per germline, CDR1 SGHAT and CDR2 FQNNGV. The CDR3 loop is CASSTGLQEKLFF. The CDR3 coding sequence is TGTGCCAGCAGCACGGGACTACAGGAAAAACTGTTTTTT. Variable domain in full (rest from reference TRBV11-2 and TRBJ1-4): EAGVAQSPRYKIIEKRQSVAFWCNPISGHATLYWYQQILGQGPKLLIQFQNNGVVDDSQLPKDRFSAERLKGVDSTLKIQPAKLEDSAVYLCASSTGLQEKLFFGSGTQLSVL.

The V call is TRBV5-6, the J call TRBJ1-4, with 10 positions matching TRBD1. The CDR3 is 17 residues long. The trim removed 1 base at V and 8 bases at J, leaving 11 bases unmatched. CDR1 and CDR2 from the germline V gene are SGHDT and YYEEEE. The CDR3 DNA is TGTGCCAGCAGCTTGTGGTGGGACAGGGGTGCTCGGGAAAAACTGTTTTTT. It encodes CASSLWWDRGAREKLFF. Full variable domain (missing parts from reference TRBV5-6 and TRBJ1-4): DAGVTQSPTHLIKTRGQQVTLRCSPKSGHDTVSWYQQALGQGPQFIFQYYEEEERQRGNFPDRFSGHQFPNYSSELNVNALLLGDSALYLCASSLWWDRGAREKLFFGSGTQLSVL.

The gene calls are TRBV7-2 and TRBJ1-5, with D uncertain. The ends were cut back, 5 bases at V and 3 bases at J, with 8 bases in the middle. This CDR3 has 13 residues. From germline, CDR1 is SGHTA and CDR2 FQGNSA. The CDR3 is CASSPPSNQPQHF. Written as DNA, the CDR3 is TGTGCCAGCAGCCCCCCCTCCAATCAGCCCCAGCATTTT.

The CDR3 DNA is TGTGCCAGCAGCCCCCTTGTCAGGGGAACTTCTAACTATGGCTACACCTTC. It translates to CASSPLVRGTSNYGYTF. The genes are TRBV3-1 (or the pseudogene TRBV3-2) and TRBJ1-2; perhaps TRBD1 as D (6 bases). Trimming took off 4 bases at V and 0 bases at J, with 18 bases between the two ends. This CDR3 region has 17 residues. Germline lookup yields CDR1 LGHDT and CDR2 YNNKEL (reference sequence).

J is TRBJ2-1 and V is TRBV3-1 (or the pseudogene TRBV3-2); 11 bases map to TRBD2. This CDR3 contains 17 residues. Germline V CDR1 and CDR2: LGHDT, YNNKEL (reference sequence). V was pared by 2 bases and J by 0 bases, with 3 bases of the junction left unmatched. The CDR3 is CASSQLTSGSSYNEQFF. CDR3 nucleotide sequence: TGTGCCAGCAGCCAATTAACTAGCGGGAGCTCCTACAATGAGCAGTTCTTC.

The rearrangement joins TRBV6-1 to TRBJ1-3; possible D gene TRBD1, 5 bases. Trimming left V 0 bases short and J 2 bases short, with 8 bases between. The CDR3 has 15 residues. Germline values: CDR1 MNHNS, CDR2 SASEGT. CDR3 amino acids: CASSEARAAGNTIYF. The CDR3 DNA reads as TGTGCCAGCAGTGAAGCCAGGGCCGCTGGAAACACCATATATTTT.

Here the CDR3 reads CASSLRGKGETQYF. The CDR3, as DNA: TGTGCCAGCAGCTTAAGGGGGAAGGGAGAGACCCAGTACTTC. The chain employs TRBV7-2 and TRBJ2-5, with D tentatively TRBD1 (6 bases). Trimming shortened V by 2 bases and J by 4 bases, and 11 bases separated the two germline ends. This CDR3 region has 14 residues. The germline CDR1 and CDR2 sequences are SGHTA and FQGNSA.

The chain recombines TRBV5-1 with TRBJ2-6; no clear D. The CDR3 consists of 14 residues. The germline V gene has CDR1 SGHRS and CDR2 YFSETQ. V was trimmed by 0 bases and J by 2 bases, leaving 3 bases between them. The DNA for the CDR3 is TGCGCCAGCAGCTTGGCCGCTGGGGCCAACGTCCTGACTTTC. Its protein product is CASSLAAGANVLTF.

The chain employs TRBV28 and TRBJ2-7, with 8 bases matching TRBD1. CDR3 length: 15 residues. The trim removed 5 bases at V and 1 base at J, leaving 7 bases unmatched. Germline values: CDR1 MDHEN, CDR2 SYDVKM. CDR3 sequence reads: CASSKQGGGSYEQYF. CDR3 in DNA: TGTGCCAGCAGTAAACAGGGGGGCGGGTCCTACGAGCAGTACTTC. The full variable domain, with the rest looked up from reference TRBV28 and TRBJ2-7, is DVKVTQSSRYLVKRTGEKVFLECVQDMDHENMFWYRQDPGLGLRLIYFSYDVKMKEKGDIPEGYSVSREKKERFSLILESASTNQTSMYLCASSKQGGGSYEQYFGPGTRLTVT.

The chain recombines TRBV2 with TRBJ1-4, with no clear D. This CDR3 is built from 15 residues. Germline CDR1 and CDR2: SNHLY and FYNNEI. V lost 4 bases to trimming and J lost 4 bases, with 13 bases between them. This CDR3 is CASSGRRGFNEKLFF. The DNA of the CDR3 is TGTGCCAGCAGTGGCCGGAGAGGTTTTAATGAAAAACTGTTTTTT.

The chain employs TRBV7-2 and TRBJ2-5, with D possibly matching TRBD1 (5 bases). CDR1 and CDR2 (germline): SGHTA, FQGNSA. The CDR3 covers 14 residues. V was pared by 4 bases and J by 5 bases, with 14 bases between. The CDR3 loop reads CASSSRWGRETQYF. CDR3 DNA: TGTGCCAGCAGCTCTCGGTGGGGCAGGGAGACCCAGTACTTC.